This T cell receptor beta chain derives from a study of OX40 agonist ivuxolimab in advanced cancers. Turning to the study itself: Previous treatment with anti-PD-1, anti-PD-L1 or anti-CTLA-4 therapy was allowed; less than 45% had received some. Study results and caveats: The study did not work out the antigen specificity of the expanded peripheral T cells. Doses of 0.1 to 3.0 mg/kg were accompanied by clonal expansion of CD4+ and CD8+ blood T cells by week 6.

The sampling schedule covered blood at baseline, cycle 4 day 1, and cycle 7 day 1. On this clone: Its matching antigen is unknown.

Profiling relied on immunoSEQ multiplex PCR, and the TCRdb table lists in-frame clones only, not all of them. The sample has tens of thousands of clones, roughly nine tenths seen once. Germline V CDR1 and CDR2: GTSNPN, SVGIG (reference sequence). V was trimmed by 2 bases and J by 5 bases, leaving 19 bases between them. This CDR3 region has 16 residues. This chain connects TRBV30 to TRBJ2-4, with D maybe TRBD2 (6 bases). This sample comprised CD4+ or CD8+ T cells sorted from blood, obtained in a trial of the OX40 agonist ivuxolimab. This clonotype was obtained from an adult with an advanced solid tumor such as melanoma, head and neck, liver or kidney cancer. CDR3: CAWSLTSGGVENIQYF. DNA of the CDR3: TGTGCCTGGAGTCTTACAAGCGGAGGGGTTGAAAACATTCAGTACTTC.